The rows below give T cell receptor beta chains drawn from one sample of a study of blood T cells in healthy people across ages. Each CDR3 protein is one row after TCRdb ran MiXCR on the 5' RACE reads. Of 950,000 to 1,200,000 distinct CDR3 sequences listed, around two fifths are singletons. Sequences were obtained from blood. The source is a man between 18 and 35 years old in good health. Each CDR3 is given with its conserved first and last residue. The order of the fields is clone size, J gene, V gene, CDR3 protein. Where a row states a size, it is once, few, many or the class of an expanded clone; other rows omit it.

clone size: few; J gene: TRBJ1-1; V gene: TRBV6-5; CDR3 protein: CASSYSIGEERGKVNTEAFF
clone size: few; J gene: TRBJ2-1; V gene: TRBV4-3; CDR3 protein: CASSQESGEGDNEQFF
clone size: many; J gene: TRBJ1-5; V gene: TRBV4-1; CDR3 protein: CASSQGFRVAVWQPQHF
clone size: few; J gene: TRBJ2-3; V gene: TRBV5-1; CDR3 protein: CASSFLGTSTDTQYF
clone size: .; J gene: TRBJ2-3; V gene: TRBV9; CDR3 protein: CASSEGTASGGTDTQYF
clone size: .; J gene: TRBJ2-3; V gene: TRBV20-1; CDR3 protein: CSASGGLAASTDTQYF
clone size: few; J gene: TRBJ2-7; V gene: TRBV12-3/TRBV12-4; CDR3 protein: CASSLDVGQEYEQYF
clone size: few; J gene: TRBJ2-1; V gene: TRBV18; CDR3 protein: CASSGLGQGRNEQFF
clone size: few; J gene: TRBJ1-2; V gene: TRBV12-3/TRBV12-4; CDR3 protein: CASSRQTQGYTF
clone size: many; J gene: TRBJ2-3; V gene: TRBV29-1; CDR3 protein: CSARGQGRTDTQYF
clone size: few; J gene: TRBJ1-2; V gene: TRBV28; CDR3 protein: CGTGGYGYTF
clone size: few; J gene: TRBJ1-6; V gene: TRBV9; CDR3 protein: CASQPDPERSPLHF
clone size: few; J gene: TRBJ2-5; V gene: TRBV7-8; CDR3 protein: CASSLGRQGKETQYF
clone size: .; J gene: TRBJ1-2; V gene: TRBV5-6; CDR3 protein: CASSLRGQGPFFYDYTF
clone size: many; J gene: TRBJ2-1; V gene: TRBV4-3; CDR3 protein: CASSQDGLEYNEQFF
clone size: few; J gene: TRBJ2-3; V gene: TRBV7-2; CDR3 protein: CASSHSLGVSDTQYF
clone size: .; J gene: TRBJ2-1; V gene: TRBV14; CDR3 protein: CASSQEGPYAAGETQFF
clone size: many; J gene: TRBJ1-3; V gene: TRBV4-2; CDR3 protein: CASSQDGASGNTIYF
clone size: few; J gene: TRBJ2-1; V gene: TRBV5-1; CDR3 protein: CASSGPSGGLYNEQFF
clone size: .; J gene: TRBJ1-2; V gene: TRBV5-6; CDR3 protein: CASRHWASHGYTF
clone size: .; J gene: TRBJ1-1; V gene: TRBV7-2; CDR3 protein: CASSSWGGLVAFF
clone size: few; J gene: TRBJ2-1; V gene: TRBV6-5; CDR3 protein: CASLGRDRATNEQFF
clone size: few; J gene: TRBJ2-3; V gene: TRBV20-1; CDR3 protein: CSARAAGGVTDTQYF
clone size: .; J gene: TRBJ2-3; V gene: TRBV2; CDR3 protein: CASRAGGHTDTQYF
clone size: .; J gene: TRBJ1-4; V gene: TRBV11-2; CDR3 protein: CASSLVQGYEKLFF
clone size: .; J gene: TRBJ2-1; V gene: TRBV5-1; CDR3 protein: CASSAVLSAYNEQFF
clone size: many; J gene: TRBJ1-4; V gene: TRBV12-3/TRBV12-4; CDR3 protein: CASSPDPNEKLFF
clone size: few; J gene: TRBJ2-3; V gene: TRBV4-2; CDR3 protein: CASSQGGLRGDTQYF
clone size: .; J gene: TRBJ1-1; V gene: TRBV3-1; CDR3 protein: CASSLRARGAEAFF
clone size: .; J gene: TRBJ1-2; V gene: TRBV6-5; CDR3 protein: CASAGDRGLYGYTF
clone size: .; J gene: TRBJ1-1; V gene: TRBV25-1; CDR3 protein: CASSEPGTGNTEAFF
clone size: .; J gene: TRBJ2-1; V gene: TRBV9; CDR3 protein: CASSVEASGYNEQFF
clone size: .; J gene: TRBJ2-4; V gene: TRBV4-3; CDR3 protein: CASSYTRRGAKNIQYF
clone size: once; J gene: TRBJ1-2; V gene: TRBV5-6; CDR3 protein: CASRGGQGAFYGYTF
clone size: .; J gene: TRBJ2-1; V gene: TRBV20-1; CDR3 protein: CSATAGGDNEQFF
clone size: few; J gene: TRBJ2-4; V gene: TRBV4-3; CDR3 protein: CASSQVGNRGLAKNIQYF
clone size: few; J gene: TRBJ2-3; V gene: TRBV6-5; CDR3 protein: CASSYSNQESNHGDTQYF
clone size: .; J gene: TRBJ2-1; V gene: TRBV6-2/TRBV6-3; CDR3 protein: CASCNGGYNEQFF
clone size: .; J gene: TRBJ1-3; V gene: TRBV5-1; CDR3 protein: CASSLEGGSGNTIYF
clone size: .; J gene: TRBJ1-1; V gene: TRBV6-6; CDR3 protein: CASSYSVDRANTEAFF
clone size: few; J gene: TRBJ2-1; V gene: TRBV20-1; CDR3 protein: CSAPTGVVYNEQFF
clone size: few; J gene: TRBJ2-3; V gene: TRBV28; CDR3 protein: CASTDGAGTQYF